A selection of T cell receptor beta chains follows, all from one sample in a study of T cell responses to AZD1222 COVID-19 vaccine. Clones were read by immunoSEQ multiplex PCR, and TCRdb kept only the in-frame ones, dropping some. This sample carries fewer than 85,000 clones, about nine tenths of them seen once, and the ten largest clones take 20%. The source material was peripheral blood, sampled on day 0 of AZD1222 vaccination. The receptors shown here come from an adult in good health. Both conserved end residues are part of each CDR3. Each record gives: D gene, V gene, J gene, clone size, CDR3 protein, CDR3 DNA. The D gene is left open where the match is weak. Rows give clone size only sometimes, using once, few, many, or a class for an expanded clone.

NA	TRBV7-2	TRBJ1-1	once	CASSLASRMNTEAFF	TGTGCCAGCAGCTTAGCGAGTCGGATGAACACTGAAGCTTTCTTT
NA	TRBV25-1	TRBJ2-5	NA	CASSKGGNQETQYF	TGTGCCAGCAGTAAAGGCGGGAACCAAGAGACCCAGTACTTC
NA	TRBV11-2	TRBJ2-2	NA	CASSLNPTSTGELFF	TGTGCCAGCAGCTTAAACCCCACTAGCACCGGGGAGCTGTTTTTT
TRBD2	TRBV7-2	TRBJ2-1	NA	CASSWRRGGSYNEQFF	TGTGCCAGCAGCTGGCGGCGGGGGGGCTCCTACAATGAGCAGTTCTTC
NA	TRBV7-2	TRBJ1-1	NA	CASSLAQASGTEAFF	TGTGCCAGCAGCTTAGCGCAGGCTTCGGGGACTGAAGCTTTCTTT
NA	TRBV5-8	TRBJ1-1	few	CASSPDWNTEAFF	TGTGCCAGCAGCCCCGACTGGAACACTGAAGCTTTCTTT
TRBD2	TRBV3-1/TRBV3-2	TRBJ2-1	NA	CASSPGTSGGLIYNEQFF	TGTGCCAGCAGCCCCGGGACTAGCGGAGGACTTATCTACAATGAGCAGTTCTTC
TRBD2	TRBV14	TRBJ2-1	NA	CASSGLAGSSYNEQFF	TGTGCCAGCAGCGGACTAGCGGGTAGCTCCTACAATGAGCAGTTCTTC
NA	TRBV29-1	TRBJ2-7	NA	CSVDSSGGYEQYF	TGCAGCGTTGATTCCAGCGGTGGCTACGAGCAGTACTTC
TRBD2	TRBV14	TRBJ2-7	NA	CASSQGIAGLAGGSGYEQYF	TGTGCCAGCAGCCAAGGAATAGCAGGACTAGCGGGAGGGTCGGGCTACGAGCAGTACTTC
NA	TRBV4-3	TRBJ1-4	NA	CASSQDSGPGNEKLFF	TGCGCCAGCAGCCAAGATAGTGGGCCAGGTAATGAAAAACTGTTTTTT
NA	TRBV7-3	TRBJ2-7	NA	CASSLSGGPDEQYF	TGTGCCAGCAGCTTAAGTGGCGGGCCCGACGAGCAGTACTTC
NA	TRBV13	TRBJ2-7	NA	CASSLAGYEQYF	TGTGCCAGCAGCTTAGCAGGGTACGAGCAGTACTTC
TRBD1	TRBV7-6	TRBJ2-5	NA	CASSPNYRGETQYF	TGTGCCAGCAGCCCAAATTACAGGGGGGAGACCCAGTACTTC
NA	TRBV2	TRBJ2-3	once	CASSAGADTQYF	TGTGCCAGCAGCGCCGGAGCTGATACGCAGTATTTT
NA	TRBV5-6	TRBJ1-1	NA	CASSLAFTMDTEAFF	TGTGCCAGCAGCTTGGCCTTCACAATGGACACTGAAGCTTTCTTT
TRBD1	TRBV28	TRBJ2-7	NA	CASSPLTGFDEQYF	TGTGCCAGCAGCCCCTTGACAGGGTTTGACGAGCAGTACTTC
NA	TRBV28	TRBJ1-1	NA	CASSFRWWGRMNTEAFF	TGTGCCAGCAGTTTCCGGTGGTGGGGGCGGATGAACACTGAAGCTTTCTTT
TRBD1	TRBV5-1	TRBJ1-5	NA	CASSPTGDGNNQPQHF	TGCGCCAGCAGCCCGACAGGGGACGGTAACAATCAGCCCCAGCATTTT
NA	TRBV18	TRBJ2-2	NA	CASSPFAPANTGELFF	TGTGCCAGCTCACCTTTTGCTCCAGCGAACACCGGGGAGCTGTTTTTT
NA	TRBV11-2	TRBJ2-7	NA	CASSLGPAYEQYF	TGTGCCAGCAGCTTAGGACCCGCCTACGAGCAGTACTTC
NA	TRBV14	TRBJ2-2	NA	CASRPVSNTGELFF	TGTGCCAGCAGACCTGTCTCAAACACCGGGGAGCTGTTTTTT
NA	TRBV19	TRBJ1-5	NA	CASSIPGREQPQHF	TGTGCCAGTAGTATCCCAGGGCGGGAGCAGCCCCAGCATTTT
NA	TRBV6-5	TRBJ1-5	NA	CASSYSGQPQHF	TGTGCCAGCAGTTACTCCGGTCAGCCCCAGCATTTT
NA	TRBV6-2/TRBV6-3	TRBJ1-2	few	CASSPQENYGYTF	TGTGCCAGCAGCCCACAGGAAAACTATGGCTACACCTTC
NA	TRBV15	TRBJ1-4	NA	CATSRDRGVGEKLFF	TGTGCCACCAGCAGAGATCGGGGAGTGGGTGAAAAACTGTTTTTT
NA	TRBV6-5	TRBJ2-7	once	CASSPALSLYEQYF	TGTGCCAGCAGCCCGGCCCTTTCCCTCTACGAGCAGTACTTC
NA	TRBV10-3	TRBJ1-6	once	CAISRSGGRRDSPLHF	TGTGCCATCAGTAGATCTGGGGGCCGGCGGGATTCACCCCTCCACTTT
NA	TRBV30	TRBJ2-5	NA	CAWSVNSGETQYF	TGTGCCTGGAGTGTAAATTCCGGCGAGACCCAGTACTTC
NA	TRBV6-5	TRBJ1-1	NA	CASRASGQDTEAFF	TGTGCCAGCAGGGCAAGCGGGCAGGACACTGAAGCTTTCTTT
NA	TRBV2	TRBJ2-7	NA	CASSDMAAYEQYF	TGTGCCAGCAGTGACATGGCAGCCTACGAGCAGTACTTC
NA	TRBV27	TRBJ1-5	NA	CASSLNRYQPQHF	TGTGCCAGCAGTTTAAACAGATATCAGCCCCAGCATTTT
NA	TRBV7-8	TRBJ2-1	NA	CASSFRSFTATMSNQNNEQFF	TGTGCCAGCAGCTTTAGGAGTTTTACAGCTACAATGTCAAATCAAAACAATGAGCAGTTCTTC
NA	TRBV15	TRBJ1-1	once	CATSRVAGSLLAFF	TGTGCCACCAGCAGAGTAGCAGGGAGTTTGTTAGCTTTCTTT
TRBD1	TRBV7-3	TRBJ1-2	NA	CASSSKQGNYTF	TGTGCCAGCAGCTCCAAACAGGGGAACTACACCTTC
TRBD2	TRBV5-1	TRBJ2-7	NA	CASSGGNSGLSYEQYF	TGCGCCAGCAGCGGGGGTAATAGCGGGTTATCCTACGAGCAGTACTTC
NA	TRBV12-3/TRBV12-4	TRBJ2-3	NA	CASTPDTQYF	TGTGCCAGCACCCCGGATACGCAGTATTTT
NA	TRBV7-9	TRBJ1-6	NA	CASTETGLTPLHF	TGTGCCAGCACCGAAACAGGGTTGACACCCCTCCACTTT
TRBD1	TRBV15	TRBJ1-4	once	CATRGRGQGEKLFF	TGTGCCACCAGGGGGAGGGGGCAGGGTGAAAAACTGTTTTTT
NA	TRBV6-4	TRBJ2-3	NA	CASSDSGGTDTQYF	TGTGCCAGCAGTGATTCGGGGGGCACAGATACGCAGTATTTT
NA	TRBV2	TRBJ2-4	once	CASSGSPGVQYF	TGTGCCAGCAGTGGGTCACCCGGCGTTCAGTACTTC
NA	TRBV30	TRBJ2-7	NA	CAWSVGPGVRYEQYF	TGTGCCTGGAGTGTAGGCCCGGGGGTAAGGTACGAGCAGTACTTC
TRBD1	TRBV2	TRBJ1-1	NA	CASSQTGAVEAFF	TGTGCCAGCAGTCAAACAGGGGCCGTGGAAGCTTTCTTT
NA	TRBV30	TRBJ2-1	NA	CAWSVGQKGGNEQFF	TGTGCCTGGAGTGTAGGACAGAAAGGCGGCAATGAGCAGTTCTTC
TRBD1	TRBV19	TRBJ1-1	NA	CASTADRVSEAFF	TGTGCCAGTACCGCCGACAGGGTGTCTGAAGCTTTCTTT
NA	TRBV28	TRBJ2-7	NA	CASSLGGIRGHEQYF	TGTGCCAGCAGTTTAGGAGGGATCAGGGGACACGAGCAGTACTTC
NA	TRBV10-3	TRBJ2-2	NA	CAISDRVPDTGELFF	TGTGCCATCAGTGACAGGGTACCTGACACCGGGGAGCTGTTTTTT
NA	TRBV28	TRBJ2-7	NA	CASSLGGEVEEQYF	TGTGCCAGCAGTTTAGGCGGGGAGGTAGAGGAGCAGTACTTC
TRBD2	TRBV6-4	TRBJ2-7	NA	CASSDVGREEKYEQYF	TGTGCCAGCAGTGACGTAGGGCGGGAGGAGAAATACGAGCAGTACTTC
TRBD1	TRBV5-1	TRBJ2-7	NA	CASSDRGQGDYEQYF	TGCGCCAGCTCGGACAGGGGGCAAGGTGACTACGAGCAGTACTTC
TRBD1	TRBV27	TRBJ1-2	NA	CASSLNPGGDGYTF	TGTGCCAGCAGTTTGAACCCAGGGGGCGACGGCTACACCTTC
TRBD1	TRBV6-5	TRBJ1-6	NA	CASSWTGGYNSPLHF	TGTGCCAGCAGTTGGACAGGGGGCTATAATTCACCCCTCCACTTT
TRBD2	TRBV4-2	TRBJ2-1	NA	CASSQEPGLAGSYNEQFF	TGTGCCAGCAGCCAAGAGCCCGGACTAGCAGGCTCCTACAATGAGCAGTTCTTC
NA	TRBV19	TRBJ2-2	NA	CASRGGGGGVKRGELFF	TGTGCCAGTAGAGGTGGAGGGGGCGGTGTGAAACGCGGGGAGCTGTTTTTT